This T cell receptor beta chain originates from a study of tumor-infiltrating lymphocytes in glioblastoma multiforme. Whole-study results and caveats: The TCR and somatic mutation analysis included just one glioblastoma patient. Unequal TCR RNA per T cell might skew measured clone sizes.

CDR1 is SGHNT and CDR2 is YENEEA in the germline V gene. The CDR3 is made up of 14 amino acids. TCR beta libraries were built from RNA through three nested multiplex PCR rounds using modified ARM-PCR. TCRB-specific cDNA synthesis used 0.45 to 0.5 ug of total RNA. Unique molecular identifiers were not described for the libraries. TCRdb re-called the multiplex PCR reads with MiXCR, one entry per CDR3 protein. The data contain around 10,000 distinct CDR3 sequences, less than 75% of them seen just once; the ten biggest clones take up approximately 41%. Concerning this clonotype itself: The antigen is not known. Its ends do not fully match the called genes, so a read error is possible.

Input material: brain tumor tissue. This TCR was sampled from a male donor with glioblastoma. This chain links TRBV11-3 with TRBJ2-2; tentatively, D is TRBD1 or TRBD2 (5 bases each). CDR3 DNA sequence: TGTGCCAGCAGCTTAGATGGGACCTCCGGGGAGCTTTTTTTT. This encodes CASSLDGTSGELFF.